Following are 20 T cell receptor beta chains from one sample sequenced in a study of T cell changes during pregnancy in multiple sclerosis. Method: immunoSEQ multiplex PCR; TCRdb's copy keeps in-frame clones and lacks some. This table holds over 55,000 clones, roughly 88% found once. The sequencing here drew on peripheral blood, taken after pregnancy. All receptors come from a female donor in good health, enrolled as a control in a pregnancy study.

V is TRBV6-6 and J is TRBJ2-7, with D tentatively TRBD1 (5 bases). Germline V gives CDR1 MNHNY, CDR2 SVGAGI (reference sequence). The CDR3 sequence is 15 residues long. Trimming removed 2 bases at V and 3 bases at J, with 14 bases between. The CDR3 reads CASSYPQTGNYEQYF. The CDR3 coding sequence is TGTGCCAGCAGTTACCCACAAACAGGAAACTACGAGCAGTACTTC.

The gene calls are TRBV15 and TRBJ2-1; D is ambiguous. Germline CDR1 and CDR2: LNHNV and YYDKDF (reference sequence). V was cut by 1 base and J by 3 bases, with 10 bases left in between. There are 15 residues in the CDR3. CDR3 loop: CATSRGEQSYNEQFF. As DNA, the CDR3 is TGTGCCACCAGCAGAGGTGAACAGAGCTACAATGAGCAGTTCTTC. Based on the CDR3 plus reference TRBV15 and TRBJ2-1, the full variable domain is DAMVIQNPRYQVTQFGKPVTLSCSQTLNHNVMYWYQQKSSQAPKLLFHYYDKDFNNEADTPDNFQSRRPNTSFCFLDIRSPGLGDTAMYLCATSRGEQSYNEQFFGPGTRLTVL.

V usage is TRBV10-3 and J usage is TRBJ2-7; D not certain. Germline V gene lookup returns CDR1 ENHRY and CDR2 SYGVKD. The V end was cut by 6 bases, the J end by 4 bases, with 10 bases between. This CDR3 region has 12 residues. The CDR3: CAIRAPSYEQYF. The CDR3, as DNA: TGTGCCATCAGGGCCCCCTCGTACGAGCAGTACTTC.

DNA for the CDR3: TGTGCCATCGGGGATAGCGGGAGGGCCGATGAGCAGTTCTTC. Protein product: CAIGDSGRADEQFF. This sequence joins TRBV10-3 and TRBJ2-1; TRBD2 aligns across 11 bases. Unmatched junction bases numbered 8, after V lost 8 bases and J lost 8 bases. The CDR3 loop spans 14 amino acids. Per germline, CDR1 ENHRY and CDR2 SYGVKD.

The genes are TRBV29-1 and TRBJ1-1; D is unclear. The germline V gene encodes CDR1 SQVTM and CDR2 ANQGSEA. V shed 0 bases and J shed 5 bases, with 10 bases lying between them. The CDR3 loop spans 13 amino acids. DNA of the CDR3: TGCAGCGTTGAAGAGGGCTCAGGAACTGAAGCTTTCTTT. It encodes CSVEEGSGTEAFF.

This sequence joins TRBV19 and TRBJ1-2; D might be TRBD1 (5 bases). This CDR3 has 12 residues. Trimming removed 1 base at V and 8 bases at J, with 8 bases between. Germline loops: CDR1 LNHDA, CDR2 SQIVND (reference sequence). CDR3 nucleotide sequence: TGTGCCAGTAGTATAGTCGGGGGGGGCTACACCTTC. This codes for CASSIVGGGYTF.

This clone is a singleton in its sample. This chain links TRBV30 with TRBJ2-3; 11 bases fit TRBD2. The length of the CDR3 is 15 residues. With V trimmed by 0 bases and J by 1 base, 0 bases remained unmatched. Germline V gives CDR1 GTSNPN, CDR2 SVGIG (reference sequence). In nucleotides, the CDR3 is TGTGCCTGGAGTGTACTAGCGGGGGGCACAGATACGCAGTATTTT. It codes for CAWSVLAGGTDTQYF.

This clone was seen only a few times. V and J are TRBV6-4 and TRBJ2-3, with 7 positions matching TRBD2. Germline lookup yields CDR1 MRHNA and CDR2 SNTAGT. CDR3 size: 14 residues. The V and J ends lost 5 bases and 1 base, in that order; junction bases with no gene match: 3. CDR3 amino acids: CASSYAGGTDTQYF. The DNA for the CDR3 is TGTGCCAGCAGTTATGCGGGGGGCACAGATACGCAGTATTTT.

In the case of this clone: One end of the junction fails to match germline, which may point to a read error. The chain joins TRBV7-7 to TRBJ2-3, with TRBD2 identical over 9 bases. The CDR3 covers 17 residues. The germline CDR1 and CDR2 sequences are SSHAT and FNYEAQ (reference sequence). The CDR3 region has the DNA TGTGCTAGCAGCTTAGGTTTAGCGGGGGCCCCCGGAGATACGCAGTATTTT. This gives the protein CASSLGLAGAPGDTQYF. The variable domain in full, completed from reference TRBV7-7 and TRBJ2-3, reads GAGVSQSPRYKVTKRGQDVTLRCDPISSHATLYWYQQALGQGPEFLTYFNYEAQPDKSGLPSDRFSAERPEGSISTLTIQRTEQRDSAMYRCASSLGLAGAPGDTQYFGPGTRLTVL.

The rearrangement joins TRBV7-6 to TRBJ2-3, with 9 bases lining up with TRBD2. Losses at the gene ends were 4 bases for V and 1 base for J; bases not matched to a gene: 9. CDR3 size: 17 residues. The germline CDR1 and CDR2 sequences are SGHVS and FNYEAQ. CDR3 in DNA: TGTGCCAGCAGCTCCGCGGGGGGGCCTGGGGGCACAGATACGCAGTATTTT. Residues: CASSSAGGPGGTDTQYF.

The chain combines TRBV29-1 with TRBJ1-1, with D unresolved. Trimming removed 3 bases at V and 4 bases at J, with 6 bases between. Germline assignment: CDR1 SQVTM and CDR2 ANQGSEA. The CDR3 covers 11 residues. The CDR3 DNA reads TGCAGCGTTGACCAGGCCACTGAAGCTTTCTTT. Translated, it gives CSVDQATEAFF.

The rearrangement uses TRBV4-3 and TRBJ2-2; D perhaps matches TRBD1 (6 bases). The CDR3 totals 17 residues. Germline V gives CDR1 LGHNA, CDR2 YSLEER. The germline V and J ends were trimmed by 3 bases and 1 base, with 15 bases remaining between them. DNA of the CDR3: TGCGCCAGCAGCCATCCATTGCAGGGGTGGAACACCGGGGAGCTGTTTTTT. It specifies CASSHPLQGWNTGELFF.

The chain joins TRBV7-9 to TRBJ2-5, with TRBD1 identical over 9 bases. The germline CDR1 and CDR2 sequences are SEHNR and FQNEAQ (reference sequence). With 7 bases clipped from V and 5 bases from J, the junction kept 5 bases outside the gene matches. The CDR3 is made up of 13 amino acids. The CDR3 bases are TGTGCCAGCAACTCTGGACAGGGGGAGACCCAGTACTTC. Protein product: CASNSGQGETQYF.

CDR3 sequence (DNA): TGCAGTGTTGCTAGCGGGAATGAGCAGTTCTTC. This encodes CSVASGNEQFF. The rearrangement links TRBV20-1 to TRBJ2-1; 8 nucleotides align to TRBD2. Germline values: CDR1 DFQATT, CDR2 SNEGSKA (reference sequence). J lost 7 bases, V lost 7 bases, and 3 bases had no gene match. This CDR3 spans 11 amino acids.

The gene calls are TRBV19 and TRBJ2-7, with a weak D call TRBD1 (6 bases). Germline V lookup: CDR1 LNHDA, CDR2 SQIVND (reference sequence). The CDR3 has 13 amino acids. V dropped 7 bases and J dropped 3 bases, with 13 bases sitting between them. The CDR3 protein is CASNSQGDYEQYF. CDR3 nucleotides: TGTGCCAGTAACTCACAGGGTGACTACGAGCAGTACTTC.

The chain carries TRBV19 and TRBJ1-3; 7 positions match TRBD1. CDR1 is LNHDA, CDR2 SQIVND, per germline (reference sequence). V trimming: 5 bases; J trimming: 0 bases; junction bases outside the gene matches: 4. CDR3 length: 15 residues. CDR3 in amino acids: CASSSTGSSGNTIYF. The CDR3, as DNA: TGTGCCAGTAGTTCGACAGGGTCCTCTGGAAACACCATATATTTT. The full variable domain, in which reference TRBV19 and TRBJ1-3 provide the parts outside the CDR3, is DGGITQSPKYLFRKEGQNVTLSCEQNLNHDAMYWYRQDPGQGLRLIYYSQIVNDFQKGDIAEGYSVSREKKESFPLTVTSAQKNPTAFYLCASSSTGSSGNTIYFGEGSWLTVV.

The CDR3 loop reads CASGLAGQGDSYEQYF. The CDR3, as DNA: TGTGCTAGTGGTTTGGCGGGACAGGGCGACTCCTACGAGCAGTACTTC. The chain is built from TRBV12-5 and TRBJ2-7; TRBD1 aligns across 9 bases. This CDR3 contains 16 residues. Germline CDR1 and CDR2: LGHNT and FRNRAP. The ends lost 1 base at V and 0 bases at J; junction bases unmatched: 4.

The chain uses TRBV10-1 and TRBJ1-1; D might be TRBD1 (5 bases). Trimming took 6 bases from V and 10 from J, leaving 15 bases between them. Per germline, CDR1 WNHNN and CDR2 SYGVQD (reference sequence). This CDR3 region has 12 residues. The CDR3 is CASRDNGGRAFF. The CDR3 bases are TGCGCCAGCAGAGACAACGGGGGACGAGCTTTCTTT.

This chain connects TRBV4-2 to TRBJ1-4; D is perhaps TRBD1 (6 bases). The V gene's germline CDR1 is LGHNA and CDR2 YNFKEQ. This CDR3 comprises 12 residues. With 6 bases removed from V and 10 bases from J, the gap between germline ends came to 12 bases. CDR3 bases: TGTGCCAGCAGGGAGGACAGCGGAAAACTGTTTTTT. Residues: CASREDSGKLFF.

This chain joins TRBV7-2 and TRBJ2-5, with D perhaps matching TRBD2 (5 bases). The germline V gene encodes CDR1 SGHTA and CDR2 FQGNSA. The CDR3 has 13 residues. Trimming left V 4 bases short and J 3 bases short, with 9 bases between. CDR3 DNA: TGTGCCAGCAGCTCTCAGCGGAAAGAGACCCAGTACTTC. Translating it yields CASSSQRKETQYF.